This passage covers 28 T cell receptor beta chains from one sample sequenced in a study of cytomegalovirus exposure and HLA in healthy donors. The study ran its PCR with 60 Vbeta and 13 Jbeta primers. TCRdb's table, derived via immunoSEQ multiplex PCR, lists solely in-frame clones and lacks some. The data contain approximately 84,000 clones, more than 60% of them seen just once; the ten biggest clones take up about 2.2%. The sequenced material came from PBMCs. The receptor set was obtained from a man in his forties or fifties in good health and CMV-seronegative.

The chain carries TRBV5-1 and TRBJ2-1; the match to TRBD2 covers 10 bases. The CDR3 spans 15 residues. Germline V gives CDR1 SGHRS, CDR2 YFSETQ. V lost 4 bases to trimming and J lost 2 bases; unmatched junction nucleotides: 3. Here the CDR3 DNA reads TGCGCCAGCAGCCCGGGACTAGCGCCCTACAATGAGCAGTTCTTC. Protein: CASSPGLAPYNEQFF.

The rearrangement joins TRBV7-2 to TRBJ2-3, with D tentatively TRBD1 (5 bases). Germline CDR1 is SGHTA and CDR2 is FQGNSA. The V and J ends lost 4 bases and 2 bases respectively, with 19 bases between them. This CDR3 has 17 amino acids. Here the CDR3 reads CASSYHRTPKFTDTQYF. CDR3 bases: TGTGCCAGCAGCTACCATAGGACACCGAAATTCACAGATACGCAGTATTTT.

This clone occurred a few times. V gene TRBV4-1 combines with J gene TRBJ1-2; D ambiguous. The CDR3 extends over 14 amino acids. V gave up 0 bases and J gave up 7 bases, with 12 bases separating them. Germline lookup yields CDR1 MGHRA and CDR2 YSYEKL. The CDR3 reads CASSQDRSDGGYTF. Written as DNA, the CDR3 is TGCGCCAGCAGCCAAGATCGGAGCGACGGTGGCTACACCTTC.

This clone was seen more than once but under ten times. The V and J genes are TRBV11-1 and TRBJ2-7; the match to TRBD1 covers 8 bases. The CDR3 is made up of 16 amino acids. Germline CDR1 is SGHAT and CDR2 is FQDESV (reference sequence). Trimming removed 5 bases from V and 1 base from J; junction bases left unmatched: 10. The CDR3 loop reads CASSDNAGQVSYEQYF. DNA for the CDR3: TGTGCCAGCAGCGATAACGCGGGACAGGTATCCTACGAGCAGTACTTC. The full variable domain, rest sourced from reference TRBV11-1 and TRBJ2-7, is EAEVAQSPRYKITEKSQAVAFWCDPISGHATLYWYRQILGQGPELLVQFQDESVVDDSQLPKDRFSAERLKGVDSTLKIQPAELGDSAMYLCASSDNAGQVSYEQYFGPGTRLTVT.

The chain has TRBV6-1 and TRBJ2-3; 10 positions agree with TRBD2. Germline assignment: CDR1 MNHNS and CDR2 SASEGT. Losses at the gene ends were 3 bases for V and 2 bases for J; bases not matched to a gene: 8. This CDR3 region has 17 residues. CDR3 loop: CASSDTLLAGITDTQYF. The CDR3 nucleotides read TGTGCCAGCAGTGACACCTTACTAGCGGGGATCACAGATACGCAGTATTTT.

The chain couples TRBV12-5 to TRBJ1-2, with D unclear. V lost 2 bases, J lost 8 bases, and 24 bases lay in between. Germline CDR1 LGHNT, CDR2 FRNRAP. The CDR3 runs 17 residues. CDR3 protein: CASGLRGFTPRGYGYTF. CDR3 bases: TGTGCTAGTGGTTTGAGAGGGTTCACTCCCCGCGGATACGGCTACACCTTC.

This clone showed up just a few times. This chain uses TRBV5-8 with TRBJ2-3; no firm D call. Germline CDR1 SGHTS, CDR2 YDEGEE. The CDR3 has 12 residues. V shed 1 base and J shed 11 bases, with 11 bases lying between them. The CDR3 nucleotides read TGTGCCAGCAGCTTGCGTCAGAACGTGCAGTATTTT. It is translated as CASSLRQNVQYF.

This sequence joins TRBV7-8 and TRBJ1-2, with a possible D match to TRBD1 (6 bases). From germline, CDR1 is SGHVS and CDR2 FQNEAQ. There are 13 residues in the CDR3. V dropped 1 base and J dropped 3 bases, with 6 bases sitting between them. CDR3 amino acids: CASSLDRDYGYTF. The CDR3 bases are TGTGCCAGCAGCTTAGACAGGGACTATGGCTACACCTTC.

J is TRBJ2-2 and V is TRBV5-1; D possibly corresponds to TRBD2 (5 bases). Germline CDR1 is SGHRS and CDR2 is YFSETQ. The germline V and J ends were trimmed by 0 bases and 5 bases, with 17 bases remaining between them. The CDR3 runs 17 residues. CDR3 loop: CASSLVAVASGTGELFF. The CDR3 DNA reads as TGCGCCAGCAGCTTGGTGGCAGTGGCATCGGGGACCGGGGAGCTGTTTTTT. The full variable domain, completed using reference TRBV5-1 and TRBJ2-2, is KAGVTQTPRYLIKTRGQQVTLSCSPISGHRSVSWYQQTPGQGLQFLFEYFSETQRNKGNFPGRFSGRQFSNSRSEMNVSTLELGDSALYLCASSLVAVASGTGELFFGEGSRLTVL.

The rearrangement uses TRBV6-5 and TRBJ2-1, with 8 bases matching TRBD1. The CDR3 has 14 residues. The V gene's germline CDR1 is MNHEY and CDR2 SVGAGI. V shed 5 bases, J shed 4 bases, and the junction held 4 bases outside the gene matches. The CDR3 nucleotides are TGTGCCAGCAGTCGCAGGGGGCTGTACAATGAGCAGTTCTTC. Its protein product is CASSRRGLYNEQFF.

The chain joins TRBV2 to TRBJ2-7; 9 positions match TRBD1. V was clipped by 4 bases and J by 5 bases; unmatched bases: 9. The CDR3 covers 15 residues. CDR1 SNHLY and CDR2 FYNNEI come from the germline V gene. The DNA of the CDR3 is TGTGCCAGCAGTGGGGGGGGGACAGGGAGCGACGAGCAGTACTTC. Amino acid sequence: CASSGGGTGSDEQYF.

The chain is built from TRBV29-1 and TRBJ1-1; D is perhaps TRBD1 (6 bases). Trimming took 4 bases from V and 5 from J, leaving 17 bases between them. The CDR3 has 14 residues. CDR1 SQVTM and CDR2 ANQGSEA come from the germline V gene. CDR3 in DNA: TGCAGCGTTGGGCTAGCGGGGGCGCGTACTGAAGCTTTCTTT. Translated: CSVGLAGARTEAFF.

This clone was recorded once. The chain couples TRBV7-3 to TRBJ1-1, with 8 bases matching TRBD1. J lost 4 bases, V lost 2 bases, and 0 bases had no gene match. The germline V gene has CDR1 SGHTA and CDR2 FQGTGA. This CDR3 is 13 amino acids long. The CDR3 nucleotides read TGTGCCAGCAGCTTAGGACAGGGCACTGAAGCTTTCTTT. Its translation is CASSLGQGTEAFF.

The V gene is TRBV21-1, the J gene TRBJ1-1; TRBD1, the table's D call, lacks a check against the DNA. TRBV21-1 is listed as a pseudogene. The CDR3 length is 14 residues. DNA for the CDR3: TGTGCCTGTGGGGACAGGGGGCGCGTGGATGAAGCTTTCTTT. It translates to CACGDRGRVDEAFF.

The chain uses TRBV7-9 and TRBJ1-6, with D uncertain. This CDR3 region has 14 residues. Germline lookup yields CDR1 SEHNR and CDR2 FQNEAQ (reference sequence). V lost 5 bases, J lost 9 bases, and 14 bases lay in between. CDR3: CASSREGRGSPLHF. The DNA of the CDR3 is TGTGCCAGCAGCCGCGAGGGCCGGGGTTCACCCCTCCACTTT.

CDR3 amino acids: CAISAGVGPYEQYF. The DNA for the CDR3 is TGTGCCATCAGTGCGGGGGTTGGACCCTACGAGCAGTACTTC. V and J are TRBV10-3 and TRBJ2-7; D perhaps matches TRBD2 (6 bases). The CDR3 length is 14 residues. Trimming took off 4 bases at V and 2 bases at J, with 12 bases between the two ends. The V gene's germline CDR1 is ENHRY and CDR2 SYGVKD.

The V and J genes are TRBV6-5 and TRBJ2-1, with 8 bases lining up with TRBD2. The CDR3 loop spans 14 amino acids. The trim removed 7 bases at V and 1 base at J, leaving 3 bases unmatched. Germline CDR1 MNHEY, CDR2 SVGAGI. The CDR3 loop is CASNTGGSYNEQFF. CDR3 sequence (DNA): TGTGCCAGCAACACGGGGGGGTCCTACAATGAGCAGTTCTTC.

The chain couples TRBV19 to TRBJ2-1; tentatively, D is TRBD1 (6 bases). Trimming shortened V by 6 bases and J by 10 bases, and 10 bases separated the two germline ends. The CDR3 is 11 amino acids. Germline V gene lookup returns CDR1 LNHDA and CDR2 SQIVND (reference sequence). CDR3: CASRTGREQFF. In DNA form, the CDR3 reads TGTGCCAGTAGAACAGGGCGGGAGCAGTTCTTC.

The V call is TRBV27, the J call TRBJ2-5; 7 positions agree with TRBD2. The V and J ends lost 3 bases and 6 bases, in that order; junction bases with no gene match: 4. The V gene's germline CDR1 is MNHEY and CDR2 SMNVEV (reference sequence). The CDR3 runs to 13 residues. The CDR3, as DNA: TGTGCCAGCAGTTTGCGGGGGAGGCAGACCCAGTACTTC. This translates into CASSLRGRQTQYF.

This rearrangement joins TRBV5-4 to TRBJ1-1, with 9 bases that match TRBD1. The CDR3 runs to 15 residues. The V segment lost 0 bases and the J segment 3 bases; nucleotides outside the gene matches: 3. Germline-derived CDR1 and CDR2 are SGHNT and YYREEE (reference sequence). The CDR3: CASSLDWTGDTEAFF. The CDR3 coding sequence is TGTGCCAGCAGCTTGGACTGGACAGGGGACACTGAAGCTTTCTTT.

Turning to this clone: Given the absence of the conserved phenylalanine or tryptophan at the CDR3 end, a read error is likely. The chain joins TRBV9 to TRBJ1-1; D is unresolved. The CDR3 sequence is 13 residues long. Germline V gene sequence: CDR1 SGDLS, CDR2 YYNGEE. V dropped 0 bases and J dropped 5 bases, with 8 bases sitting between them. The CDR3 bases are TGTGCCAGCAGCGTAGGTTTCGGGACTGAAGCTTTCCTT. Protein sequence: CASSVGFGTEAFL.

This clone was picked up a small number of times. This chain uses TRBV5-1 with TRBJ2-2; 7 nucleotides agree with TRBD1. This CDR3 comprises 15 residues. J gave up 5 bases and V 0 bases, and 4 bases lay outside the gene matches. Per the germline V gene, CDR1 is SGHRS and CDR2 is YFSETQ. CDR3 sequence (DNA): TGCGCCAGCAGCTTGGAGGGGGCTGGGACCGGGGAGCTGTTTTTT. It yields the protein CASSLEGAGTGELFF. The whole variable domain, remainder taken from reference TRBV5-1 and TRBJ2-2, is KAGVTQTPRYLIKTRGQQVTLSCSPISGHRSVSWYQQTPGQGLQFLFEYFSETQRNKGNFPGRFSGRQFSNSRSEMNVSTLELGDSALYLCASSLEGAGTGELFFGEGSRLTVL.

V usage is TRBV15 and J usage is TRBJ2-7, with D perhaps TRBD2 (6 bases). Germline-derived CDR1 and CDR2 are LNHNV and YYDKDF (reference sequence). This CDR3 is 15 amino acids long. Trimming pared 0 bases from V and 6 bases from J, leaving 15 bases between. The CDR3 nucleotides read TGTGCCACCAGCAGAGAAATAAGGGACGGGGGCGAGCAGTACTTC. Translation: CATSREIRDGGEQYF.

The chain has TRBV10-2 and TRBJ2-5; D might be TRBD2 (5 bases). Trimming stripped 3 bases from V and 5 bases from J, with 16 bases between. CDR1 is WSHSY and CDR2 is SAAADI in the germline V gene. The CDR3 is made up of 15 amino acids. This chain's CDR3 is CASSETRELWETQYF. CDR3 in DNA: TGCGCCAGCAGTGAAACAAGGGAGCTATGGGAGACCCAGTACTTC.

As to this clone: The sample holds other DNA sequences that translate to the same CDR3. The J gene is TRBJ1-6, the V gene TRBV25-1; weak D call: TRBD1 (5 bases). This CDR3 is 13 amino acids long. V was clipped by 4 bases and J by 4 bases, with 5 bases between them. Germline lookup yields CDR1 MGHDK and CDR2 SYGVNS. The CDR3 loop is CASSGQYNSPLHF. The CDR3 nucleotides read TGTGCCAGCAGTGGACAGTATAATTCACCCCTCCACTTT.

This clone is a singleton in its sample. The chain uses TRBV7-6 and TRBJ2-6; possible D gene TRBD1, 5 bases. The CDR3 length is 14 residues. The V gene's germline CDR1 is SGHVS and CDR2 FNYEAQ. V shed 5 bases and J shed 4 bases, with 9 bases lying between them. The CDR3 is CASSVQGGANVLTF. CDR3 in DNA: TGTGCCAGCAGCGTGCAGGGCGGGGCCAACGTCCTGACTTTC.

As for this clone: Other DNA sequences in the sample encode the same CDR3. The chain couples TRBV5-1 to TRBJ2-7; the match to TRBD2 covers 7 bases. Germline CDR1 and CDR2: SGHRS and YFSETQ. The J segment lost 12 bases and the V segment lost 0 bases, leaving 6 bases of the junction unmatched. The CDR3 has 12 amino acids. Written as DNA, the CDR3 is TGCGCCAGCAGCTTGGCTGGGGGGGGACCGTACTTC. It is translated as CASSLAGGGPYF.

This chain uses TRBV7-2 with TRBJ2-3, with D tentatively TRBD2 (5 bases). Trimming stripped 5 bases from V and 2 bases from J, with 14 bases between. The CDR3 consists of 15 residues. In germline, CDR1 is SGHTA, CDR2 FQGNSA. The CDR3 is CASSQRSTTTDTQYF. The DNA of the CDR3 is TGTGCCAGCAGCCAGAGGTCGACTACCACAGATACGCAGTATTTT.